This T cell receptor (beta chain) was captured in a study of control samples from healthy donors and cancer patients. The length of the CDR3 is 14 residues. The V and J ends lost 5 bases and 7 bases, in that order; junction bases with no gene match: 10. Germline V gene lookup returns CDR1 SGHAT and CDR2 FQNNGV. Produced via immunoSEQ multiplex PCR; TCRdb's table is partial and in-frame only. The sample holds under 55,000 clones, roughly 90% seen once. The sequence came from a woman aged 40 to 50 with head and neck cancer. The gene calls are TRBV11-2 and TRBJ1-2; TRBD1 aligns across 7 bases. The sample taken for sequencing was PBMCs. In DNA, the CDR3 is TGTGCCAGCAGCCGTATAACAGGGGCGGGTGGCTACACCTTC. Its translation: CASSRITGAGGYTF.